The clone carrying this T cell receptor (beta chain) has more than one count but fewer than ten. The antigen is not known. The data were obtained in a study of human T cells and chemical hapten exposure. Germline trimming cut 6 bases from V and 4 bases from J; bases unmatched to any gene: 6. The CDR3 covers 13 residues. The germline V gene has CDR1 SGHRS and CDR2 YFSETQ. TCRdb fed the RACE reads into MiXCR, producing one record per CDR3 protein. The table has under 100,000 distinct CDR3 sequences, about a tenth seen once; the top ten hold 2.5%. General study results and limits: Controls formed significantly fewer large CDR3 similarity clusters than expanded TCRs did. Unchanged with DPC sensitization were TCRs above 1 in 1000 frequency.

As for time point: patch test 2, 6 weeks after DPC sensitization. Treatment reported: therapeutic diphenylcyclopropenone sensitization with weekly scalp DPC. Blood was collected ahead of every patch test applied. Sequences were derived from whole blood, sampled in connection with sensitization to the hapten diphenylcyclopropenone (DPC). This sequence was found in a woman under 40 with alopecia areata. Some clones in this sample may be carry-over from other donors' samples. The chain recombines TRBV5-1 with TRBJ2-7; 8 bases map to TRBD1. The CDR3 nucleotides read TGCGCCAGCAACTTCGGACAGGGTTACGAGCAGTACTTC. This encodes CASNFGQGYEQYF.